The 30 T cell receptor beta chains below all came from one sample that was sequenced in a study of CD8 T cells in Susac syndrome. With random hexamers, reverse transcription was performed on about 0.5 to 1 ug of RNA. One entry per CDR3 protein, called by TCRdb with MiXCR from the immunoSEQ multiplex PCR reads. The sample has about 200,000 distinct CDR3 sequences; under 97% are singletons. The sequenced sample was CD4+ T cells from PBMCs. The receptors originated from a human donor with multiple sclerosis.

The CDR3 DNA reads as TGCAGTGCTACTCCCCACTACGAGCAGTACTTC. This encodes CSATPHYEQYF. The chain uses TRBV20-1 and TRBJ2-7; no firm D call. This CDR3 is 11 amino acids long. The V gene lost 4 bases and the J gene lost 3 bases, with 7 bases spanning the gap. Germline CDR1 and CDR2: DFQATT and SNEGSKA (reference sequence).

The CDR3 nucleotides are TGTGCCAGCAGTTCCGAGGCAGGGGCCAATTCACCCCTCCACTTT. It translates to CASSSEAGANSPLHF. The rearrangement links TRBV2 to TRBJ1-6, with D tentatively TRBD1 (6 bases). CDR1 and CDR2 (germline): SNHLY, FYNNEI. Trimming shortened V by 5 bases and J by 7 bases, and 15 bases separated the two germline ends. The CDR3 consists of 15 residues. Full variable domain (missing parts from reference TRBV2 and TRBJ1-6): EPEVTQTPSHQVTQMGQEVILRCVPISNHLYFYWYRQILGQKVEFLVSFYNNEISEKSEIFDDQFSVERPDGSNFTLKIRSTKLEDSAMYFCASSSEAGANSPLHFGNGTRLTVT.

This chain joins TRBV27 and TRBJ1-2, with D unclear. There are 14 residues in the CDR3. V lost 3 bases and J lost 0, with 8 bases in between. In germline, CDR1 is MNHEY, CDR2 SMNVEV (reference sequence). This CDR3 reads CASSFRQANYGYTF. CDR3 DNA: TGTGCCAGCAGTTTTCGACAAGCTAACTATGGCTACACCTTC.

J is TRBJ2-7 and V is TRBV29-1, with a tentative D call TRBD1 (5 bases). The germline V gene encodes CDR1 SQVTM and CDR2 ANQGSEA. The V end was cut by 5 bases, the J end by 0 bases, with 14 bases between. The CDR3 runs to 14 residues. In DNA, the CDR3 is TGCAGCGTTCTAGGACAACCCTTCTCCTACGAGCAGTACTTC. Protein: CSVLGQPFSYEQYF.

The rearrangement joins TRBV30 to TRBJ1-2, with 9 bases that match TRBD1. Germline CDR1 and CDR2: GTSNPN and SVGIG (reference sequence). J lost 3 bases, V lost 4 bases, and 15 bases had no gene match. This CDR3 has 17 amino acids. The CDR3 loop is CAWNLQGATSSDYGYTF. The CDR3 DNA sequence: TGTGCCTGGAACCTACAGGGGGCTACCTCAAGCGACTATGGCTACACCTTC.

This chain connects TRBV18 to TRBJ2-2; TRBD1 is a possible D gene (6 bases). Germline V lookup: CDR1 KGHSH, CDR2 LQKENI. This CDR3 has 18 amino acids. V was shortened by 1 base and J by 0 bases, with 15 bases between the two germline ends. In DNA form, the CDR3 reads TGTGCCAGCTCACCACGAGTAGCAGGGGTTCCGAACACCGGGGAGCTGTTTTTT. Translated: CASSPRVAGVPNTGELFF. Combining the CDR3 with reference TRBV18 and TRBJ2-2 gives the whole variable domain NAGVMQNPRHLVRRRGQEARLRCSPMKGHSHVYWYRQLPEEGLKFMVYLQKENIIDESGMPKERFSAEFPKEGPSILRIQQVVRGDSAAYFCASSPRVAGVPNTGELFFGEGSRLTVL.

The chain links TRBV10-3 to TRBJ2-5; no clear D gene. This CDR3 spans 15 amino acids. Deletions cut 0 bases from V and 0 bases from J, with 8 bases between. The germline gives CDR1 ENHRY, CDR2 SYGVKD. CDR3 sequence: CAISESGGNQETQYF. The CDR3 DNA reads TGTGCCATCAGTGAGTCGGGCGGCAACCAAGAGACCCAGTACTTC.

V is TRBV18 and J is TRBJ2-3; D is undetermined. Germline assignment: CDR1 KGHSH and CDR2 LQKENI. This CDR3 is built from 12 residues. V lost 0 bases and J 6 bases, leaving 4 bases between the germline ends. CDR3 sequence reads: CASSPPGDTQYF. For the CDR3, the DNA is TGTGCCAGCTCACCACCGGGGGATACGCAGTATTTT. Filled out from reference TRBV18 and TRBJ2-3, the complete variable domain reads NAGVMQNPRHLVRRRGQEARLRCSPMKGHSHVYWYRQLPEEGLKFMVYLQKENIIDESGMPKERFSAEFPKEGPSILRIQQVVRGDSAAYFCASSPPGDTQYFGPGTRLTVL.

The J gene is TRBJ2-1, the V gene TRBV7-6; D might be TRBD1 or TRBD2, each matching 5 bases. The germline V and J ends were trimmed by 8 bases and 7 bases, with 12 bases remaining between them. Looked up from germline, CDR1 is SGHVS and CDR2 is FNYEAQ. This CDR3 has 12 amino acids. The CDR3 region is CASSSGRNEQFF. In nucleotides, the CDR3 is TGTGCCAGCTCTTCAGGGAGAAATGAGCAGTTCTTC.

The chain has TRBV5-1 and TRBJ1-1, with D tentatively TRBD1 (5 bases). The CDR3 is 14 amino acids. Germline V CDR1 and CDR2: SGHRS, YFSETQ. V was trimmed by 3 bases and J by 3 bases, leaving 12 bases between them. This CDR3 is CASSSQGFHTEAFF. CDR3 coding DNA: TGCGCCAGCAGCTCGCAGGGTTTTCACACTGAAGCTTTCTTT.

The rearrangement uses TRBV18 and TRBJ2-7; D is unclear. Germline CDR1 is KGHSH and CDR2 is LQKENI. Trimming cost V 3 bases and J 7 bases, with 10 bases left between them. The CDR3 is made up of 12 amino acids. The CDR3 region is CASSPQSEEQYF. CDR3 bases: TGTGCCAGCTCACCCCAGTCTGAAGAGCAGTACTTC.

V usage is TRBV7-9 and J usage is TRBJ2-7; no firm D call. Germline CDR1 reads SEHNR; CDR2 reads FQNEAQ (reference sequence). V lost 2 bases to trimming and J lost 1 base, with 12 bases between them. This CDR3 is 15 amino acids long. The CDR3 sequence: CASSLLGALSYEQYF. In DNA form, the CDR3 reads TGTGCCAGCAGCTTATTGGGCGCCCTGTCCTACGAGCAGTACTTC.

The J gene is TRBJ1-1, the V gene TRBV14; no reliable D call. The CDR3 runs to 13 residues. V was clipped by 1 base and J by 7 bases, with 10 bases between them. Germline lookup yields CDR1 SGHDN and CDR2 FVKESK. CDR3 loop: CASSQVEGFEAFF. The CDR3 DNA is TGTGCCAGCAGCCAAGTTGAGGGATTTGAAGCTTTCTTT.

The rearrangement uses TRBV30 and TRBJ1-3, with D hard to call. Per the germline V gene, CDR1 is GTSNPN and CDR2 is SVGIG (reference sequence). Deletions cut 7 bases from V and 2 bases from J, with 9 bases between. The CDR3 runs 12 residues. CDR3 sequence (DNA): TGTGCCTACCAGACGGCTGGAAACACCATATATTTT. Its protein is CAYQTAGNTIYF.

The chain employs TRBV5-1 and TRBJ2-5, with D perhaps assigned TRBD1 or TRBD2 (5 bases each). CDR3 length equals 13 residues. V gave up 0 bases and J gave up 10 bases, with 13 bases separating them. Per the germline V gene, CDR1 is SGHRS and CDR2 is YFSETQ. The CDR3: CASSLAGTARQYF. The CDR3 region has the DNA TGCGCCAGCAGCTTGGCCGGGACCGCCCGCCAGTACTTC.

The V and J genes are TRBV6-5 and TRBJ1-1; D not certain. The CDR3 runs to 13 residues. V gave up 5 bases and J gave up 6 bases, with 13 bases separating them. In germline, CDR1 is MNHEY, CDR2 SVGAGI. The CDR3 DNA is TGTGCCAGCAGTCAGACGACGGCCTCTGAAGCTTTCTTT. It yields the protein CASSQTTASEAFF.

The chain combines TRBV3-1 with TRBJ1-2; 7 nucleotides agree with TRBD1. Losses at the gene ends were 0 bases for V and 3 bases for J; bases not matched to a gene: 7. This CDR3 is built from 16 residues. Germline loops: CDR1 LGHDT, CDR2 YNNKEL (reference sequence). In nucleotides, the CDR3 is TGTGCCAGCAGCCAAGATCCGGGGACAGCCTACTATGGCTACACCTTC. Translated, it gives CASSQDPGTAYYGYTF.

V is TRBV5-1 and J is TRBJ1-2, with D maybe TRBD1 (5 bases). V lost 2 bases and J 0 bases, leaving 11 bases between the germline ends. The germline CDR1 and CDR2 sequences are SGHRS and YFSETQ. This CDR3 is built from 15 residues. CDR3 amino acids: CASSFLTGANYGYTF. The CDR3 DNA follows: TGCGCCAGCAGCTTCCTAACGGGGGCTAACTATGGCTACACCTTC.

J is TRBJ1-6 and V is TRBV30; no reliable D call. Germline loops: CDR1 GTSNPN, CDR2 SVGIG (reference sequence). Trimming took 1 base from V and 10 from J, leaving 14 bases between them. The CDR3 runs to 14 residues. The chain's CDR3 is CAWSDRVPRSPLHF. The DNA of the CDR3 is TGTGCCTGGAGTGACCGGGTGCCTAGATCACCCCTCCACTTT. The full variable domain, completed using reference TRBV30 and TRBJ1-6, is SQTIHQWPATLVQPVGSPLSLECTVEGTSNPNLYWYRQAAGRGLQLLFYSVGIGQISSEVPQNLSASRPQDRQFILSSKKLLLSDSGFYLCAWSDRVPRSPLHFGNGTRLTVT.

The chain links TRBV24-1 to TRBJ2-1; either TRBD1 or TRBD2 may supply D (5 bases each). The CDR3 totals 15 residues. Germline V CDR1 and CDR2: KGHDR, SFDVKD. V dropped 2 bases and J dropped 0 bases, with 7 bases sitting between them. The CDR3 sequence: CATSDSGSSYNEQFF. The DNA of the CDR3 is TGTGCCACCAGTGATTCAGGGAGCTCCTACAATGAGCAGTTCTTC.

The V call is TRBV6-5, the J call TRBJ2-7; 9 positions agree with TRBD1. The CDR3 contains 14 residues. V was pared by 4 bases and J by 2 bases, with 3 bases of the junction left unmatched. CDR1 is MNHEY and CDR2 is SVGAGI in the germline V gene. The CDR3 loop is CASSSDRGTYEQYF. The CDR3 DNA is TGTGCCAGCAGTTCCGACAGGGGGACCTACGAGCAGTACTTC.

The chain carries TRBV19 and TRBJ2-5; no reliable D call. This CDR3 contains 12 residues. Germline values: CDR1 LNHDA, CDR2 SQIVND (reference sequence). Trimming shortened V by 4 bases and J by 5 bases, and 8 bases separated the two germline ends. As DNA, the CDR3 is TGTGCCAGTAGTACGAGCAGGGAGACCCAGTACTTC. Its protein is CASSTSRETQYF. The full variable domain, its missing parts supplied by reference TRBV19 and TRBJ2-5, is DGGITQSPKYLFRKEGQNVTLSCEQNLNHDAMYWYRQDPGQGLRLIYYSQIVNDFQKGDIAEGYSVSREKKESFPLTVTSAQKNPTAFYLCASSTSRETQYFGPGTRLLVL.

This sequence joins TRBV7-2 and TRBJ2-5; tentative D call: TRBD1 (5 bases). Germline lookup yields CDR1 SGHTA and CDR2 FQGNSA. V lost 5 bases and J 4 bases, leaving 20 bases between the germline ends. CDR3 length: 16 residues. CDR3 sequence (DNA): TGTGCCAGCAGCCCGTATCAGGGTCTCGGGCGAGAGACCCAGTACTTC. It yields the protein CASSPYQGLGRETQYF.

Here the CDR3 DNA reads TGTGCCATCAGTGAGACCAGGACACTCACAGATACGCAGTATTTT. Protein product: CAISETRTLTDTQYF. The chain is built from TRBV10-3 and TRBJ2-3; possibly TRBD1 for D (5 bases). Per the germline V gene, CDR1 is ENHRY and CDR2 is SYGVKD. This CDR3 comprises 15 residues. Trimming stripped 2 bases from V and 2 bases from J, with 11 bases between.

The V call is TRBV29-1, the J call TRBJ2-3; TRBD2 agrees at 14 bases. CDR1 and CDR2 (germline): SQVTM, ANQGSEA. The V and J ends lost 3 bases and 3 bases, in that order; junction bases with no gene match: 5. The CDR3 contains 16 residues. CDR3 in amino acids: CSVDPTSGGVTDTQYF. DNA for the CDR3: TGCAGCGTTGATCCGACTAGCGGGGGGGTGACAGATACGCAGTATTTT.

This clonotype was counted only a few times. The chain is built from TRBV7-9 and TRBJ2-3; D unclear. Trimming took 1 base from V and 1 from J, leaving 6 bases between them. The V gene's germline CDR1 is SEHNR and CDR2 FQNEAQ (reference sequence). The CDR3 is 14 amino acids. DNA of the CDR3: TGTGCCAGCAGCTTAGGGCACGGCACAGATACGCAGTATTTT. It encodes CASSLGHGTDTQYF.

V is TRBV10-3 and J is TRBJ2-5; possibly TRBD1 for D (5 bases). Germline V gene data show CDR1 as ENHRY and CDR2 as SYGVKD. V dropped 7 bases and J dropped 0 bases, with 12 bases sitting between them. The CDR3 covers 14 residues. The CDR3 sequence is CAIKKDKYQETQYF. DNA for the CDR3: TGTGCCATCAAGAAGGACAAGTACCAAGAGACCCAGTACTTC.

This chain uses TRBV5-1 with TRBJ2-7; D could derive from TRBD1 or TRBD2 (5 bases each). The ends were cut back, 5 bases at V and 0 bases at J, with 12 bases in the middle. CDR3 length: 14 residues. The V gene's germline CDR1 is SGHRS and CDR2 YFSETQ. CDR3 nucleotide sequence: TGCGCCAGCAGGAGCCGGGACGGCTCCTACGAGCAGTACTTC. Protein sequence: CASRSRDGSYEQYF.

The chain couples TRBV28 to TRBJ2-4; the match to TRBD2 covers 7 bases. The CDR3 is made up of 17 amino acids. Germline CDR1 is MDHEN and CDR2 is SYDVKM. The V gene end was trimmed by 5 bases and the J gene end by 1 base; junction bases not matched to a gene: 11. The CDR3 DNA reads TGTGCCAGCAGTGTCGGACTAGGAGGGGCGGCCAAAAACATTCAGTACTTC. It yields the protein CASSVGLGGAAKNIQYF.

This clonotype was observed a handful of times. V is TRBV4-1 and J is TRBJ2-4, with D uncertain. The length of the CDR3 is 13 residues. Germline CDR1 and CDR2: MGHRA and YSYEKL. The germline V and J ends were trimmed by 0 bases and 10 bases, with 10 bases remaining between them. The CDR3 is CASSQDPLGIQYF. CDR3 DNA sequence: TGCGCCAGCAGCCAAGATCCCCTAGGGATTCAGTACTTC.